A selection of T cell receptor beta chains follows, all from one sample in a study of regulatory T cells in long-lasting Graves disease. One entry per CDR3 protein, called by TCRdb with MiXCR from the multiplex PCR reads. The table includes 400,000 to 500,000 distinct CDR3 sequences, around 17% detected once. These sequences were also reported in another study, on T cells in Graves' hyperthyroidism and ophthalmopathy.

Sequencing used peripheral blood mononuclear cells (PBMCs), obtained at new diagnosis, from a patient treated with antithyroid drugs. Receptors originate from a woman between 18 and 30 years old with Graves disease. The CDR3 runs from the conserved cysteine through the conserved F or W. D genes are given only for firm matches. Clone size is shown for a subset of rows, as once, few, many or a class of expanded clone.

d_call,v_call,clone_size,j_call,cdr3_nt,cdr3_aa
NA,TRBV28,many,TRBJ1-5,TGTGCCAGCAGTTTTAGCTTCGGGACGCAGAATCAGCCCCAGCATTTT,CASSFSFGTQNQPQHF
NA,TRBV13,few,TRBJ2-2,TGTGCCAGCTCTTGGGGCGGGGAGCTGTTTTTT,CASSWGGELFF
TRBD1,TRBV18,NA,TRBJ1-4,TGTGCCAGCTCACCTCAGCAGGGGGCAGGGGCTAATGAAAAACTGTTTTTT,CASSPQQGAGANEKLFF
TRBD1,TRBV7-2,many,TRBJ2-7,TGTGCCAGCAGCTCCCCGGACAGGGACGAGCAGTACTTC,CASSSPDRDEQYF
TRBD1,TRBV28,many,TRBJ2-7,TGTGCCAGCAGTCCGGACAGGGACAACGAGCAGTACTTC,CASSPDRDNEQYF
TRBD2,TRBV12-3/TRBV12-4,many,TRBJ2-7,TGTGCCAGCAGTCGGACTAGCGGGAGCCTCGGTCAGTACTTC,CASSRTSGSLGQYF
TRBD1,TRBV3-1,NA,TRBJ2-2,TGTGCCAGCAGCCAAGTTGTTCAGGGGGACACCGGGGAGCTGTTTTTT,CASSQVVQGDTGELFF
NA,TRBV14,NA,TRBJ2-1,TGTGCCAGCAGCCAAATGGGATTATACAATGAGCAGTTCTTC,CASSQMGLYNEQFF
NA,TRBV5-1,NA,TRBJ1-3,TGCGCCAGCAGCTTGGCGCAGGCGTCTGGAAACACCATATATTTT,CASSLAQASGNTIYF
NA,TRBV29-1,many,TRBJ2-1,TGCAGCGTTGAAGAGGGTTCCCCCAGCTCCTACAATGAGCAGTTCTTC,CSVEEGSPSSYNEQFF
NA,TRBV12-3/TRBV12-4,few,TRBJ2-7,TGTGCCAGCAGCCACCCCTTAGTAGCTTACGAGCAGTACTTC,CASSHPLVAYEQYF
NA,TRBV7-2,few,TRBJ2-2,TGTGCCAGCAGCCAACGAAGGGGGAACGCGAACACCGGGGAGCTGTTTTTT,CASSQRRGNANTGELFF
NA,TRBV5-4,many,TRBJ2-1,TGTGCCAGCAGCTTAGAGTTCCAAACCTACAATGAGCAGTTCTTC,CASSLEFQTYNEQFF
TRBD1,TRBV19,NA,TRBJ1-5,TGTGCCAGTAGGATCGGGACAGGGGGTAGAAGCAATCAGCCCCAGCATTTT,CASRIGTGGRSNQPQHF
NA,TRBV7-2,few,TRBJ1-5,TGTGCCAGCAGTGACGGGGGAGCCCAGCATTTT,CASSDGGAQHF
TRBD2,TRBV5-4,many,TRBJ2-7,TGTGCCAGCAGCTTGAAGGTAGCGGGAAACTACGAGCAGTACTTC,CASSLKVAGNYEQYF
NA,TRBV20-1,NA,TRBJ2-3,TGCAGTGCTTCGGTAGGGGATACGCAGTATTTT,CSASVGDTQYF
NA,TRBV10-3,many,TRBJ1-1,TGTGCCATAAGGTTGCAATCGAACACTGAAGCTTTCTTT,CAIRLQSNTEAFF
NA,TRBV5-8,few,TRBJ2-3,TGTGCCAGCAGCTCAAGATTGACAAACACAGATACGCAGTATTTT,CASSSRLTNTDTQYF
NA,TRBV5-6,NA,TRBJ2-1,TGTGCCAGCAGCCAGACAGCTAGTGAGCAGTTCTTC,CASSQTASEQFF
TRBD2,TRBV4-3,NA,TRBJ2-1,TGCGCCAGCAGCCAAGTAGCGGGTGTTGAGCAGTTCTTC,CASSQVAGVEQFF
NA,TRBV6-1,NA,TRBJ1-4,TGTGCCAGCAGCTATCTTGGTCCCGCCCGGAATGAAAAACTGTTTTTT,CASSYLGPARNEKLFF
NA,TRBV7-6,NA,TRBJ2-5,TGTGCCAGCAGCCCCGGAATCCGCGGACAAGAGACCCAGTACTTC,CASSPGIRGQETQYF
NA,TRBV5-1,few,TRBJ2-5,TGCGCCAGCAGCTTGGACAGGGCGGAGGCAGAGACCCAGTACTTC,CASSLDRAEAETQYF
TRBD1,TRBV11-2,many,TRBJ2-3,TGTGCCAGCAGCTTAGGAGCGACAGGGGGTACGCAGTATTTT,CASSLGATGGTQYF
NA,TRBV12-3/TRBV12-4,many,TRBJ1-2,TGTGCCAGCAGTCCCGGCCGGCGCGTTGGCTACACCTTC,CASSPGRRVGYTF
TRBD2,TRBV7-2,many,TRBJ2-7,TGTGCCAGCAGCTACTTAGCGGGGGGGGTCTACGAGCAGTACTTC,CASSYLAGGVYEQYF